This is a list of T cell receptor beta chains from one sample in a study of cytomegalovirus exposure and HLA in healthy donors. Generated by immunoSEQ multiplex PCR, the TCRdb table keeps only in-frame clones and is missing some. The sample carries around 200,000 clones, about 80% recorded once. Sequenced sample: PBMCs. Source of these receptors: a woman in her sixties in good health and CMV-seropositive. Both conserved end residues are part of each CDR3. D genes are given only for firm matches.

-	TRBV9	TRBJ1-3	CASSVGGITGNTIYF
-	TRBV11-3	TRBJ2-7	CASSLVPHEQYF
TRBD2	TRBV9	TRBJ2-4	CASSVGGNDIQYF
TRBD1	TRBV4-1	TRBJ1-6	CASSQVGLGRTGSYNSPLHF
TRBD1	TRBV11-2	TRBJ2-4	CASSPGQGFNSQYF
TRBD1	TRBV2	TRBJ1-6	CASSTGGSYNSPLHF
TRBD1	TRBV29-1	TRBJ2-7	CSVRQGPYEQYF
-	TRBV30	TRBJ2-3	CAWSTGTDTQYF
TRBD2	TRBV5-1	TRBJ2-2	CASSLVGRAVGELFF
-	TRBV6-6	TRBJ2-7	CASSYEAGYEQYF
TRBD2	TRBV7-2	TRBJ2-7	CASSLGGGGASYEQYF
TRBD1	TRBV15	-	CATSRDIGQGRYEQYF
-	TRBV6-1	TRBJ1-2	CASSEGLGYGYTF
TRBD1	TRBV6-1	TRBJ1-5	CASSEAGQGVASNQPQHF
TRBD2	TRBV5-4	TRBJ2-2	CATTQGSGIGELFF
-	TRBV4-3	TRBJ2-7	CASSQDGQGTYEQYF
-	TRBV7-9	TRBJ2-7	CASSLGEYSYEQYF
-	TRBV30	TRBJ1-2	CAWHWGGTLYGYTF
TRBD2	TRBV23-1	TRBJ2-7	CASRPGTSGGPYEQYF
-	TRBV6-5	TRBJ2-1	CASSYTGTPQFF
-	TRBV30	TRBJ2-4	CAWSAGRAKNIQYF
-	TRBV13	TRBJ2-5	CASSSLSRGSRQETQYF
TRBD2	TRBV7-3	TRBJ2-7	CASSKSGGALNEQYF
-	TRBV18	TRBJ1-2	CASSPSTGYGYTF
-	TRBV6-5	TRBJ2-7	CASSYSIHQGYEQYF
-	TRBV28	-	CASSRRNEQYF
TRBD1	TRBV7-9	TRBJ2-2	CASTPGQGDTGELFF
TRBD1	TRBV5-1	TRBJ1-6	CASSFDTGGANSPLHF
TRBD1	TRBV7-2	TRBJ1-4	CASSQPGTVVNEKLFF
-	TRBV5-3	TRBJ1-2	CARSLVQTIF
-	TRBV29-1	TRBJ1-3	CSVEDRTDNSGNTIYF
TRBD1	TRBV6-5	TRBJ2-7	CASMGQTSYEQYF
TRBD2	TRBV9	TRBJ2-1	CASSSSGTSGTYNEQFF
TRBD2	TRBV19	TRBJ2-1	CASSIAGVTYNEQFF
-	TRBV13	TRBJ1-2	CASSPSRGANYGYTF
-	TRBV6-4	TRBJ2-6	CASSIFSAGANGLTF
-	TRBV27	TRBJ2-3	CASSDRKYKTDTQYF
-	TRBV7-9	-	CASSLETYEQYF
TRBD1	TRBV9	TRBJ2-1	CASSVGRTGVYNEQFF
TRBD1	TRBV6-5	TRBJ1-6	CASSPGQTSPLHF
TRBD1	TRBV6-5	TRBJ1-1	CASSYRTGVATEAFF
-	TRBV28	TRBJ2-7	CASSAGTPYEQYF
-	TRBV4-2	TRBJ2-3	CASSQDVAARIRTSTDTQYF
-	TRBV4-2	TRBJ2-7	CASSQGYGLTYEQYF
TRBD1	TRBV6-1	TRBJ1-6	CASSESGDRYYSPLHF
TRBD2	TRBV4-2	TRBJ2-2	CASSQDQLAGGGWGTGELFF
-	TRBV30	TRBJ2-7	CAWSNPRTSQDHEQYF
TRBD1	TRBV18	TRBJ1-2	CASSPPDRWYGYTF
TRBD1	TRBV2	TRBJ1-3	CASSGQGLSSGNTIYF
TRBD1	TRBV19	TRBJ2-7	CASSISSGQVHEQYF
-	TRBV19	TRBJ2-1	CASGSQSYYNEQFF
-	TRBV2	TRBJ2-1	CAGTGSLGGEQFF